This T cell receptor (beta chain) was captured in a study of PD-1 and CTLA-4 blockade in melanoma. Generated by immunoSEQ multiplex PCR, the TCRdb table keeps only in-frame clones and is missing some. The sample carries nearly 30,000 clones, roughly 89% recorded once. CDR3 length: 14 residues. V lost 5 bases, J lost 1 base, and 9 bases lay in between. Looked up from germline, CDR1 is MDHEN and CDR2 is SYDVKM. This sequence was found in a human donor with melanoma. The material was CD8+ T cells from peripheral blood, obtained before anti-PD-1 treatment. V usage is TRBV28 and J usage is TRBJ2-1, with D hard to call. CDR3 residues: CASSIEVSYNEQFF. CDR3 coding DNA: TGTGCCAGCAGTATAGAGGTGTCCTACAATGAGCAGTTCTTC.